The 19 T cell receptor beta chains presented below share a single source sample, sequenced in a study of molecular identifiers for immune sequencing clone quantification. TCRdb redid the calling of the PCR reads with MiXCR, one entry per CDR3 protein. The data hold about 510,000 distinct CDR3 sequences, with roughly a fifth observed a single time. The sequenced sample was naive CD8+ T cells from blood, with Jurkat cell RNA spiked in. Subset indicated: FACS-sorted CD8+CD4-CCR7+CD45RA+ naive T cells. The receptors derive from a human donor in good health. Some libraries in this study had Jurkat cell RNA spiked in.

This clonotype was found many times. The chain couples TRBV28 to TRBJ1-1; the D gene is possibly TRBD1 (5 bases). This CDR3 has 13 residues. The germline V and J ends were trimmed by 6 bases and 1 base, with 9 bases remaining between them. Germline lookup yields CDR1 MDHEN and CDR2 SYDVKM. The CDR3 DNA reads TGTGCCAGCAGGGGAACAGGGAACACTGAAGCTTTCTTT. Amino acids: CASRGTGNTEAFF.

This clonotype has a handful of counts. The rearrangement joins TRBV7-7 to TRBJ2-4, with D possibly matching TRBD1 (5 bases). This CDR3 is 15 amino acids long. Trimming took 10 bases from V and 0 from J, leaving 16 bases between them. The germline gives CDR1 SSHAT, CDR2 FNYEAQ (reference sequence). CDR3 DNA: TGTGCCACCGGACAAGACCAGGGAGCCAAAAACATTCAGTACTTC. The encoded protein is CATGQDQGAKNIQYF.

This clonotype occurred a few times. The chain links TRBV2 to TRBJ2-7; no definite D call. The CDR3 is made up of 15 amino acids. Trimming pared 4 bases from V and 3 bases from J, leaving 16 bases between. Germline loops: CDR1 SNHLY, CDR2 FYNNEI. Here the CDR3 reads CASSVGESPYYEQYF. Written as DNA, the CDR3 is TGTGCCAGCAGTGTTGGAGAGAGCCCGTACTACGAGCAGTACTTC.

For this clonotype: A read error may produce the germline difference seen at one junction end. The chain recombines TRBV18 with TRBJ1-2; D is possibly TRBD1 (5 bases). The CDR3 loop spans 16 amino acids. Per germline, CDR1 KGHSH and CDR2 LQKENI. In DNA, the CDR3 is TGTGCCAGCTCACTAGCTCGGGACGGGAATAACCATGGCTACACCTTC. It specifies CASSLARDGNNHGYTF.

With regard to this clonotype: Germline is not matched at one junction end, which may reflect a read error. This sequence joins TRBV28 and TRBJ1-5; no reliable D call. CDR1 is MDHEN and CDR2 is SYDVKM in the germline V gene. The CDR3 runs to 14 residues. The CDR3 sequence: CACSLYSGNQPQHF. The CDR3 region has the DNA TGTGCCTGCAGTTTGTACAGTGGCAATCAGCCCCAGCATTTT.

CDR3 bases: TGTGCCAGCAGCCAAAACCCCCTCGATGGAAACATTCAGTACTTC. It encodes CASSQNPLDGNIQYF. The rearrangement joins TRBV3-1 to TRBJ2-4; D gene uncertain. Germline V lookup: CDR1 LGHDT, CDR2 YNNKEL (reference sequence). V was pared by 2 bases and J by 6 bases, with 14 bases between. The CDR3 extends over 15 amino acids.

This clonotype was observed many times. The rearrangement links TRBV30 to TRBJ2-1; 8 positions match TRBD2. Germline V gene lookup returns CDR1 GTSNPN and CDR2 SVGIG (reference sequence). This CDR3 has 11 amino acids. With V trimmed by 2 bases and J by 16 bases, 7 bases remained unmatched. CDR3 sequence (DNA): TGTGCCTGGAGTCCGGGACTAGGGGAATTCTTC. Protein: CAWSPGLGEFF.

This clonotype showed up just a few times. This chain links TRBV20-1 with TRBJ2-5; D possibly corresponds to TRBD2 (5 bases). V was shortened by 0 bases and J by 2 bases, with 10 bases between the two germline ends. This CDR3 has 14 residues. Per germline, CDR1 DFQATT and CDR2 SNEGSKA (reference sequence). DNA for the CDR3: TGCAGTGCTAGAGATCCTAGCCGGCAAGAGACCCAGTACTTC. Translating it yields CSARDPSRQETQYF.

This clonotype was detected only a few times. The V gene is TRBV4-3, the J gene TRBJ2-7, with 10 bases lining up with TRBD2. This CDR3 spans 16 amino acids. Germline V gene lookup returns CDR1 LGHNA and CDR2 YSLEER. The V and J ends lost 0 bases and 6 bases, in that order; junction bases with no gene match: 8. The CDR3 coding sequence is TGCGCCAGCAGCCAAGATGGAAGCGGGAGGGCTCGCGAGCAGTACTTC. Translating gives CASSQDGSGRAREQYF.

On this clonotype itself: One base away lies a much larger clone, so this may be a sequencing read error. The chain uses TRBV10-3 and TRBJ2-7; perhaps D is TRBD1 or TRBD2 (6 bases each). CDR1 and CDR2 from the germline V gene are ENHRY and SYGVKD. The CDR3 is 15 amino acids. The CDR3 spells CAIRNPGAIDNERYF. The CDR3, as DNA: TGTGCCATCAGGAACCCGGGGGCAATCGATAACGAGCGGTACTTC.

This clonotype was recorded a few times. The chain carries TRBV4-3 and TRBJ2-1; D unclear. The V gene's germline CDR1 is LGHNA and CDR2 YSLEER. This CDR3 has 16 amino acids. V was clipped by 0 bases and J by 0 bases, with 9 bases between them. The CDR3 reads CASSQDRVSSYNEQFF. For the CDR3, the DNA is TGCGCCAGCAGCCAAGATCGGGTTAGCTCCTACAATGAGCAGTTCTTC.

This clonotype was counted many times. The rearrangement joins TRBV27 to TRBJ2-1, with D hard to call. This CDR3 contains 16 residues. Germline CDR1 and CDR2: MNHEY and SMNVEV (reference sequence). Trimming stripped 4 bases from V and 4 bases from J, with 17 bases between. CDR3 nucleotides: TGTGCCAGCAGTTCCCTTTTCCACCCGGATTACAATGAGCAGTTCTTC. As protein: CASSSLFHPDYNEQFF.

This clonotype was recorded many times. This chain uses TRBV25-1 with TRBJ1-5; no definite D call. The V end was cut by 2 bases, the J end by 4 bases, with 6 bases between. This CDR3 spans 13 amino acids. Germline V CDR1 and CDR2: MGHDK, SYGVNS. CDR3 sequence reads: CASSEGMNQPQHF. CDR3 bases: TGTGCCAGCAGTGAAGGGATGAATCAGCCCCAGCATTTT. The full variable domain, with the rest looked up from reference TRBV25-1 and TRBJ1-5, is EADIYQTPRYLVIGTGKKITLECSQTMGHDKMYWYQQDPGMELHLIHYSYGVNSTEKGDLSSESTVSRIRTEHFPLTLESARPSHTSQYLCASSEGMNQPQHFGDGTRLSIL.

This sequence joins TRBV4-2 and TRBJ2-7; 7 bases agree with TRBD2. V dropped 2 bases and J dropped 5; count of bases not matched to a gene: 15. The length of the CDR3 is 17 residues. The germline V gene has CDR1 LGHNA and CDR2 YNFKEQ. CDR3 sequence reads: CASSQTFKAGERDEQYF. The CDR3 DNA sequence: TGTGCCAGCAGCCAAACGTTCAAGGCGGGAGAGAGAGACGAGCAGTACTTC.

The chain uses TRBV28 and TRBJ2-7; 12 bases agree with TRBD1. Germline V lookup: CDR1 MDHEN, CDR2 SYDVKM. CDR3 length: 15 amino acids. The V segment lost 7 bases and the J segment 5 bases; nucleotides outside the gene matches: 9. CDR3 DNA: TGTGCCAGCATAACCGGGACAGGGGGCTTCGACGAGCAGTACTTC. This translates into CASITGTGGFDEQYF. The whole variable domain, remainder taken from reference TRBV28 and TRBJ2-7, is DVKVTQSSRYLVKRTGEKVFLECVQDMDHENMFWYRQDPGLGLRLIYFSYDVKMKEKGDIPEGYSVSREKKERFSLILESASTNQTSMYLCASITGTGGFDEQYFGPGTRLTVT.

The rearrangement joins TRBV12-3 or TRBV12-4 to TRBJ1-1; a weak D match, TRBD1 (6 bases). This CDR3 region has 13 residues. V dropped 5 bases and J dropped 5 bases, with 12 bases sitting between them. The CDR3 here is CASSRRGGTEAFF. The CDR3 DNA reads TGTGCCAGCAGTCGCAGGGGTGGGACTGAAGCTTTCTTT.

This clonotype has a count of ten or more. J is TRBJ2-3 and V is TRBV6-6; 13 nucleotides line up with TRBD2. CDR3 size: 21 residues. The V gene's germline CDR1 is MNHNY and CDR2 SVGAGI (reference sequence). Germline trimming cut 6 bases from V and 6 bases from J; bases unmatched to any gene: 24. The DNA for the CDR3 is TGTGCCAGCAGCCTCCCCCAAGGACTAGCGGGAGACCCCACACCCTTCGATACGCAGTATTTT. This codes for CASSLPQGLAGDPTPFDTQYF.

In this sample, this clonotype turned up many times. The rearrangement links TRBV6-5 to TRBJ1-5; no firm D call. CDR1 is MNHEY and CDR2 is SVGAGI in the germline V gene. V lost 0 bases and J lost 8, with 8 bases in between. The CDR3 loop spans 13 amino acids. In DNA, the CDR3 is TGTGCCAGCAGTTACTCGAAAGCAGAGCCCCAGCATTTT. Protein sequence: CASSYSKAEPQHF.

Concerning this clonotype: One junction end does not reproduce the germline sequence, and a read error may be involved. The chain employs TRBV12-3 or TRBV12-4 and TRBJ1-1, with unresolved D. This CDR3 contains 15 residues. CDR3 coding DNA: TGTGCCAGCAGTTTCTCCTTAGACCCGAACACTGGAGCTTTCTTT. This codes for CASSFSLDPNTGAFF.